The 8 T cell receptor beta chains in this list originate from one sample, sequenced in a study of T cell responses to AZD1222 COVID-19 vaccine. Here immunoSEQ multiplex PCR was the method, and the copy in TCRdb shows in-frame clones only, minus some. The profile shows 150,000 to 200,000 clones, 90% to 95% of them singletons. The material was peripheral blood, obtained on day 0 of AZD1222 vaccination. These receptors were obtained from an adult in good health.

The V and J genes are TRBV7-2 and TRBJ1-1; 7 nucleotides align to TRBD1. Losses at the gene ends were 5 bases for V and 4 bases for J; bases not matched to a gene: 4. This CDR3 has 13 residues. Per the germline V gene, CDR1 is SGHTA and CDR2 is FQGNSA. CDR3 DNA sequence: TGTGCCAGCAGCCCTACAGGGGTCACTGAAGCTTTCTTT. Amino acid sequence: CASSPTGVTEAFF.

The gene calls are TRBV7-9 and TRBJ2-7; D uncertain. V was shortened by 2 bases and J by 2 bases, with 10 bases between the two germline ends. Germline V gene sequence: CDR1 SEHNR, CDR2 FQNEAQ (reference sequence). This CDR3 comprises 14 residues. The CDR3 DNA follows: TGTGCCAGCAGCTTACTCGAGGTTGCCTACGAGCAGTACTTC. Residues: CASSLLEVAYEQYF.

A single count supports this clone. This rearrangement joins TRBV7-9 to TRBJ2-5; D may be TRBD1 (5 bases). V was clipped by 5 bases and J by 2 bases, with 15 bases between them. CDR3 length equals 15 residues. Germline lookup yields CDR1 SEHNR and CDR2 FQNEAQ (reference sequence). The DNA for the CDR3 is TGTGCCAGCAGCAGACAGAAGGCCCAACAAGAGACCCAGTACTTC. Protein product: CASSRQKAQQETQYF.

The gene calls are TRBV7-9 and TRBJ2-6, with D tentatively TRBD1 or TRBD2 (6 bases each). This CDR3 comprises 16 residues. Trimming removed 4 bases at V and 2 bases at J, with 12 bases between. Germline CDR1 SEHNR, CDR2 FQNEAQ (reference sequence). CDR3 nucleotides: TGTGCCAGCAGCTCAGGGGCGGGGACTGGGGCCAACGTCCTGACTTTC. The encoded protein is CASSSGAGTGANVLTF.

This chain uses TRBV2 with TRBJ1-4; TRBD1 matches 7 bases. The CDR3 has 15 residues. Per the germline V gene, CDR1 is SNHLY and CDR2 is FYNNEI. J was trimmed by 5 bases and V by 4 bases; bases with no gene match: 7. The CDR3 reads CASSARSGGNEKLFF. The CDR3, as DNA: TGTGCCAGCAGTGCAAGATCAGGGGGGAATGAAAAACTGTTTTTT.

The chain is built from TRBV3-1 (or the pseudogene TRBV3-2) and TRBJ2-1; D uncertain. With 0 bases removed from V and 5 bases from J, the gap between germline ends came to 5 bases. Germline assignment: CDR1 LGHDT and CDR2 YNNKEL (reference sequence). There are 13 residues in the CDR3. CDR3 amino acids: CASSQDLNNEQFF. CDR3 coding DNA: TGTGCCAGCAGCCAAGATCTGAACAATGAGCAGTTCTTC.

The chain uses TRBV4-1 and TRBJ2-7; 7 bases agree with TRBD1. CDR1 and CDR2 from the germline V gene are MGHRA and YSYEKL. V dropped 6 bases and J dropped 2; count of bases not matched to a gene: 4. The CDR3 loop spans 13 amino acids. The CDR3 is CASSPGQTYEQYF. CDR3 nucleotide sequence: TGCGCCAGCAGTCCGGGACAGACCTACGAGCAGTACTTC.

V and J are TRBV24-1 and TRBJ1-1, with D tentatively TRBD1 (5 bases). Trimming took off 3 bases at V and 6 bases at J, with 10 bases between the two ends. CDR3 length: 13 residues. CDR1 and CDR2 from the germline V gene are KGHDR and SFDVKD. The CDR3 region is CATSDRGPAEAFF. The CDR3 region has the DNA TGTGCCACCAGTGATAGGGGCCCGGCTGAAGCTTTCTTT.